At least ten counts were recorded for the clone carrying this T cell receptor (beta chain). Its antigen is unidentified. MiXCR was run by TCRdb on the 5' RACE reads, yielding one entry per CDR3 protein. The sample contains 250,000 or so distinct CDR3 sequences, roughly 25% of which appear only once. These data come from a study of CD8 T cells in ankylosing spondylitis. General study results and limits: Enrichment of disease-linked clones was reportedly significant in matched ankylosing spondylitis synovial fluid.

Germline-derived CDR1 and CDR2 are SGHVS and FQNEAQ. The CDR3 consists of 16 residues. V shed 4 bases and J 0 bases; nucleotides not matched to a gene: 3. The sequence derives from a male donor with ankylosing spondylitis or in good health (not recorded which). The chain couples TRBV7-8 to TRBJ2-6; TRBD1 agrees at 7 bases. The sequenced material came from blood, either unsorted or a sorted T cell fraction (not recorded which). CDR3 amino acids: CASSSPGGSGANVLTF. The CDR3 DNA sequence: TGTGCCAGCAGCTCTCCAGGGGGCTCTGGGGCCAACGTCCTGACTTTC.